This entry features one T cell receptor (beta chain) sequence. CDR3 length: 16 residues. V was pared by 1 base and J by 7 bases, with 7 bases of the junction left unmatched. The germline V gene encodes CDR1 LNHNV and CDR2 YYDKDF (reference sequence). Time point indicated: pre-treatment sample, taken before nivolumab and TIL therapy. These data are taken from a study of TIL therapy for anti-PD-1-resistant metastatic lung cancer. This was the immunoSEQ v3 assay. TCRdb keeps only in-frame clones here, not all; method: immunoSEQ multiplex PCR. The table records 40,000 to 60,000 clones, 70% to 85% of them present only once.

This sequence originates from a woman aged 30-85 years with non-small cell lung cancer. The starting material was blood, obtained at baseline. The chain links TRBV15 to TRBJ2-1; 10 bases align to TRBD2. The CDR3 DNA reads TGTGCCACCAGCAGAGGATCTAGCGGGAGTAGGAATGAGCAGTTCTTC. This codes for CATSRGSSGSRNEQFF.